This entry lists 9 T cell receptor beta chains sequenced from one sample in a study of PD-L1 blockade in urothelial cancer. Time point indicated: pretreatment peripheral blood. Generated by immunoSEQ multiplex PCR, the TCRdb table keeps only in-frame clones and is missing some. The data hold 54,000 or so clones, with roughly 80% observed a single time. The sample in question was PBMCs, obtained around atezolizumab (anti-PD-L1) treatment. Source of these receptors: a man aged 45-65 years with urothelial cancer.

This clone was recorded only once. V usage is TRBV18 and J usage is TRBJ1-2; perhaps TRBD1 as D (5 bases). V was trimmed by 2 bases and J by 6 bases, leaving 10 bases between them. This CDR3 contains 13 residues. Germline V CDR1 and CDR2: KGHSH, LQKENI. The CDR3 loop is CASSPVQDNGYTF. CDR3 bases: TGTGCCAGCTCACCAGTACAGGACAATGGCTACACCTTC.

The genes are TRBV4-2 and TRBJ2-3; D might be TRBD2 (5 bases). V shed 2 bases and J shed 3 bases, with 6 bases lying between them. This CDR3 comprises 13 residues. Germline-derived CDR1 and CDR2 are LGHNA and YNFKEQ. The CDR3 sequence: CASSQRETDTQYF. CDR3 in DNA: TGTGCCAGCAGCCAAAGGGAGACAGATACGCAGTATTTT.

The chain carries TRBV7-6 and TRBJ2-1; TRBD2 matches 11 bases. CDR3 length equals 19 residues. The ends lost 5 bases at V and 3 bases at J; junction bases unmatched: 15. Germline CDR1 reads SGHVS; CDR2 reads FNYEAQ. CDR3 sequence: CASSPRAPLTSGGYNEQFF. In nucleotides, the CDR3 is TGTGCCAGCAGCCCAAGGGCTCCCCTTACTAGCGGGGGCTACAATGAGCAGTTCTTC.

The V call is TRBV28, the J call TRBJ2-1; 7 nucleotides match TRBD2. CDR3 length: 17 residues. V lost 2 bases, J lost 7 bases, and 14 bases stayed unmatched. Germline loops: CDR1 MDHEN, CDR2 SYDVKM. For the CDR3, the DNA is TGTGCCAGCAGTTTAGGGTTACGCGGGGCCGGGGGGAATGAGCAGTTCTTC. Protein: CASSLGLRGAGGNEQFF.

V is TRBV28 and J is TRBJ2-1; TRBD2 is a possible D gene (5 bases). Deletions cut 5 bases from V and 0 bases from J, with 17 bases between. Germline CDR1 reads MDHEN; CDR2 reads SYDVKM. There are 17 residues in the CDR3. The CDR3 spells CASSPWRAASSYNEQFF. DNA of the CDR3: TGTGCCAGCAGTCCATGGCGGGCTGCCAGCTCCTACAATGAGCAGTTCTTC.

The chain links TRBV30 to TRBJ1-2; tentatively, D is TRBD1 (5 bases). V was pared by 5 bases and J by 7 bases, with 17 bases between. Germline V gene lookup returns CDR1 GTSNPN and CDR2 SVGIG (reference sequence). There are 13 residues in the CDR3. CDR3 in DNA: TGTGCCTGGCACCCCGGCAGGGCAAGTGGCTACACCTTC. It yields the protein CAWHPGRASGYTF.

The CDR3 protein is CASSRGGRDTEAFF. For the CDR3, the DNA is TGTGCCAGTAGTAGGGGGGGGCGGGACACTGAAGCTTTCTTT. The genes are TRBV19 and TRBJ1-1, with a weak D call TRBD1 (6 bases). Trimming shortened V by 4 bases and J by 3 bases, and 12 bases separated the two germline ends. This CDR3 comprises 14 residues. CDR1 LNHDA and CDR2 SQIVND come from the germline V gene (reference sequence).

This clone was counted once. The chain couples TRBV18 to TRBJ1-2; D unclear. The CDR3 covers 11 residues. Trimming took 6 bases from V and 8 from J, leaving 10 bases between them. Per the germline V gene, CDR1 is KGHSH and CDR2 is LQKENI. In DNA form, the CDR3 reads TGTGCCAGCTCTACGACGGGGGGCTACACCTTC. Its translation is CASSTTGGYTF.

The chain couples TRBV10-2 to TRBJ1-5; TRBD1 might be the D (6 bases). The germline V gene has CDR1 WSHSY and CDR2 SAAADI. The CDR3 is 15 amino acids. V gave up 2 bases and J gave up 0 bases, with 8 bases separating them. The CDR3 DNA sequence: TGCGCCAGCAGTGAGACAGGGAGTAGCAATCAGCCCCAGCATTTT. The encoded protein is CASSETGSSNQPQHF.